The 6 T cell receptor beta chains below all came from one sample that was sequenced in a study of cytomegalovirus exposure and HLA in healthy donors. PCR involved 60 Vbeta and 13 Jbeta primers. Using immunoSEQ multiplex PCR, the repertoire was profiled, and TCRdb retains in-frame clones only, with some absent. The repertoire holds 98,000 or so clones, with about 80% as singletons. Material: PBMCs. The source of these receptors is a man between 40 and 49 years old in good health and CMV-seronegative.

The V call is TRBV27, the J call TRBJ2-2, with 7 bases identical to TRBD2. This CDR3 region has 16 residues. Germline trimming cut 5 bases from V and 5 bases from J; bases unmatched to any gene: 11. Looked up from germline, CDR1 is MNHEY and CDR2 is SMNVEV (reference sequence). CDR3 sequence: CASSRRGGDWTGELFF. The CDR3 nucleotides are TGTGCCAGCAGTAGGCGGGGAGGGGATTGGACCGGGGAGCTGTTTTTT.

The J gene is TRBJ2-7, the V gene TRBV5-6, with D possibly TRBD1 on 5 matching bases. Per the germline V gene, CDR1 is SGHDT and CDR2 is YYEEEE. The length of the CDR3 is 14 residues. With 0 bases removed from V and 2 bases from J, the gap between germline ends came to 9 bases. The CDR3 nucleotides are TGTGCCAGCAGCTTGGGCAGGGAACCCTACGAGCAGTACTTC. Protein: CASSLGREPYEQYF.

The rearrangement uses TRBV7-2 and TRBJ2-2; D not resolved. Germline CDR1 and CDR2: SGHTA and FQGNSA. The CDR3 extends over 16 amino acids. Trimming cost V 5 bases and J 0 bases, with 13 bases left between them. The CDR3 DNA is TGTGCCAGCAGCCCTAACGGCGGCGCGAACACCGGGGAGCTGTTTTTT. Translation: CASSPNGGANTGELFF.

CDR3 region: CASSKQGSGEQYF. Here the CDR3 DNA reads TGTGCCAGCAGCAAACAGGGGTCTGGCGAGCAGTACTTC. The J gene is TRBJ2-7, the V gene TRBV28, with TRBD1 matching 7 bases. Germline V gene data show CDR1 as MDHEN and CDR2 as SYDVKM. With 6 bases clipped from V and 6 bases from J, the junction kept 8 bases outside the gene matches. The CDR3 has 13 amino acids.

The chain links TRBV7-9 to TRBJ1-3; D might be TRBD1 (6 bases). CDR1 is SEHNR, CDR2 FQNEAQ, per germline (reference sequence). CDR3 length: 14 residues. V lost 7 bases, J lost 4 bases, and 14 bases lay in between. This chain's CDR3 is CASTRDTGGNTIYF. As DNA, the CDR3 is TGTGCCAGCACCCGGGACACCGGGGGAAACACCATATATTTT.

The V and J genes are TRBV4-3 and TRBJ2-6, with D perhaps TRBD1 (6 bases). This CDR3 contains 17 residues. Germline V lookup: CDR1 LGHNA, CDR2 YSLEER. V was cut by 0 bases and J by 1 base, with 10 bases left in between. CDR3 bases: TGCGCCAGCAGCCAAGATGGGGGCCTTTCTGGGGCCAACGTCCTGACTTTC. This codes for CASSQDGGLSGANVLTF.